What follows are 8 T cell receptor beta chains derived from one specimen sequenced in a study of regulatory T cells in long-lasting Graves disease (dated by TCRdb to the early 2020s). Libraries were prepared through multiplex PCR. TCRdb shows the sequencer as Illumina HiSeq 4000. iRepertoire HTBI primers and Arm-PCR amplification of CDR3 regions were used to construct TCR beta libraries. Using fastp at Q25 and MiXCR, TCRdb reprocessed the public reads and kept productive beta chains. Each record represents a unique CDR3 protein, reported with the most common genes and DNA among its rows. Within this sample are about 470,000 distinct CDR3 sequences, with around 20% of them counted one time only. The ten largest clones add up to approximately 8% of the sample. The time point tag for this specimen amounts to: persistent/refractory GD, antithyroid drugs over 5 years with positive TRAb. For both TCR sequencing and RNA sequencing, RNA was extracted from PBMCs using TRIzol.

The source material was peripheral blood mononuclear cells (PBMCs), sampled when the disease was refractory, from a patient treated with antithyroid drugs. Receptors were obtained from a female donor with Graves disease.

This clonotype was picked up many times. The chain links TRBV27 to TRBJ2-7, with TRBD2 matching 10 bases. V shed 4 bases, J shed 4 bases, and the junction held 16 bases outside the gene matches. The CDR3 contains 18 residues. Looked up from germline, CDR1 is MNHEY and CDR2 is SMNVEV (reference sequence). Here the CDR3 reads CASSSGYKTSGQSYEQYF. The CDR3 region has the DNA TGTGCCAGCAGTTCAGGCTATAAGACTAGCGGGCAGAGTTACGAGCAGTACTTC.

This clonotype was seen more than once but under ten times. The V and J genes are TRBV7-2 and TRBJ2-7; the match to TRBD2 covers 9 bases. Unmatched junction bases numbered 9, after V lost 5 bases and J lost 4 bases. Looked up from germline, CDR1 is SGHTA and CDR2 is FQGNSA. This CDR3 region has 15 residues. The CDR3: CASSPMGLAGYEQYF. In nucleotides, the CDR3 is TGTGCCAGCAGCCCAATGGGTCTAGCGGGATACGAGCAGTACTTC.

With regard to this clonotype: This may come from a read error, since a much larger clone is one base off. The chain couples TRBV6-6 to TRBJ1-2; 7 nucleotides agree with TRBD1. Germline V lookup: CDR1 MNHNY, CDR2 SVGAGI (reference sequence). The CDR3 is 17 residues long. The CDR3 sequence: CASSYSILSGGNHGYTF. CDR3 DNA sequence: TGTGCCAGCAGTTACTCGATTTTGTCAGGGGGTAACCATGGCTACACCTTC.

A note on this clonotype: This could be a read error, since a much larger clone is one nucleotide away. This chain links TRBV12-3 or TRBV12-4 with TRBJ2-2, with 7 bases matching TRBD1. CDR3 length: 14 amino acids. J lost 5 bases, V lost 6 bases, and 6 bases had no gene match. CDR3: CASSPTGMTGELFF. The CDR3 DNA reads TGTGCCAGCAGCCCGACAGGGATGACCGGGGAGCTGTTTTTT.

In this sample, this clonotype turned up a few times. The chain links TRBV5-1 to TRBJ2-7, with TRBD1 as a possible D gene (6 bases). V lost 7 bases to trimming and J lost 5 bases, with 16 bases between them. CDR1 is SGHRS and CDR2 is YFSETQ in the germline V gene. The CDR3 runs 13 residues. CDR3 sequence reads: CASRAQGLNEQYF. The CDR3, as DNA: TGCGCCAGCCGGGCGCAGGGGTTGAACGAGCAGTACTTC.

This clonotype has at least ten counts. The V call is TRBV28, the J call TRBJ2-2; perhaps TRBD2 as D (5 bases). V lost 6 bases and J 1 base, leaving 18 bases between the germline ends. The CDR3 covers 17 residues. Germline CDR1 MDHEN, CDR2 SYDVKM. The CDR3: CASRGREVHKNTGELFF. The DNA for the CDR3 is TGTGCCAGCAGGGGTCGGGAAGTTCACAAGAACACCGGGGAGCTGTTTTTT.

In this sample, this clonotype turned up many times. The chain recombines TRBV5-8 with TRBJ1-5, with D possibly matching TRBD1 (5 bases). Germline-derived CDR1 and CDR2 are SGHTS and YDEGEE. Trimming shortened V by 6 bases and J by 4 bases, and 17 bases separated the two germline ends. CDR3 length: 15 residues. The CDR3 DNA sequence: TGTGCCAGCAACCCGGGGCAGGGAGGGAATCAGCCCCAGCATTTT. Translation gives CASNPGQGGNQPQHF.

This clonotype was observed a few times. The chain carries TRBV27 and TRBJ2-4; D is perhaps TRBD1 (6 bases). Trimming pared 8 bases from V and 6 bases from J, leaving 23 bases between. The CDR3 has 16 amino acids. CDR1 is MNHEY and CDR2 is SMNVEV in the germline V gene (reference sequence). Written as DNA, the CDR3 is TGTGCCAGCCGAAATGGGCTAGGAGTACAGGGAAACATTCAGTACTTC. This translates into CASRNGLGVQGNIQYF.